Following are 14 T cell receptor beta chains from one sample sequenced in a study of post-analysis software for immune sequencing data. The study, taken as a whole, reports: A handful of TRBV segments were more frequent in patients than controls; TRBV5-6, TRBV5-1 and TRBV20-1 belonged to this group.

These receptors' targets are unknown. The TCR beta cDNA libraries carried unique molecular identifiers. From the PCR reads, TCRdb called clonotypes with MiXCR, one entry per CDR3 protein. Among about 200,000 distinct CDR3 sequences listed, 29% were seen once. Sequences were obtained from blood. All receptors come from a girl aged 2-17 years with multiple sclerosis.

The table lists this clonotype with a few counts. The chain uses TRBV11-2 and TRBJ2-3; perhaps TRBD1 as D (5 bases). V was trimmed by 3 bases and J by 2 bases, leaving 12 bases between them. CDR3 length: 15 residues. Germline V gene lookup returns CDR1 SGHAT and CDR2 FQNNGV. CDR3 sequence reads: CASSFGQGFTDTQYF. CDR3 coding DNA: TGTGCCAGCAGCTTCGGGCAGGGATTCACAGATACGCAGTATTTT.

This clonotype occurred many times. The CDR3, as DNA: TGCAGTGCTAAAGGAGCCCCATATGAAAAACTGTTTTTT. It translates to CSAKGAPYEKLFF. The chain combines TRBV20-1 with TRBJ1-4; D remains ambiguous. Deletions cut 4 bases from V and 6 bases from J, with 12 bases between. CDR1 is DFQATT and CDR2 is SNEGSKA in the germline V gene (reference sequence). The CDR3 has 13 amino acids.

The table lists this clonotype with a count of one. Just one base apart from a much larger clone, this may be a read error. This chain joins TRBV6-5 and TRBJ2-1; 8 positions agree with TRBD2. Germline loops: CDR1 MNHEY, CDR2 SVGAGI. Trimming removed 7 bases from V and 9 bases from J; junction bases left unmatched: 11. This CDR3 has 14 residues. The CDR3 is CASTLRGRKGEQFF. The CDR3 coding sequence is TGTGCCAGCACCCTTCGCGGGAGGAAGGGTGAGCAGTTCTTC.

This clonotype has a count of ten or more. J is TRBJ2-5 and V is TRBV5-1; a possible D gene is TRBD1 (6 bases). The V gene lost 5 bases and the J gene lost 11 bases, with 19 bases spanning the gap. Germline CDR1 is SGHRS and CDR2 is YFSETQ. The CDR3 is 13 amino acids. CDR3 bases: TGCGCCAGCAGACCAACAGGGTTGGGGGAGCAGTACTTC. Its protein is CASRPTGLGEQYF.

The chain combines TRBV14 with TRBJ2-1; D is uncertain. The CDR3 is made up of 11 amino acids. CDR1 is SGHDN and CDR2 is FVKESK in the germline V gene. V was shortened by 4 bases and J by 10 bases, with 8 bases between the two germline ends. For the CDR3, the DNA is TGTGCCAGCAGCCTAGGGAAGGAGCAGTTCTTC. As protein: CASSLGKEQFF.

This chain joins TRBV14 and TRBJ1-4; tentatively, D is TRBD1 (6 bases). The germline V gene has CDR1 SGHDN and CDR2 FVKESK. V was pared by 4 bases and J by 5 bases, with 11 bases between. The CDR3 covers 14 residues. CDR3 bases: TGTGCCAGCAGCCCGGGACACCGGAATGAAAAACTGTTTTTT. It encodes CASSPGHRNEKLFF. The variable domain in full, with the rest retrieved from reference TRBV14 and TRBJ1-4, is EAGVTQFPSHSVIEKGQTVTLRCDPISGHDNLYWYRRVMGKEIKFLLHFVKESKQDESGMPNNRFLAERTGGTYSTLKVQPAELEDSGVYFCASSPGHRNEKLFFGSGTQLSVL.

This sequence joins TRBV3-1 and TRBJ1-1; D gene unclear. CDR1 is LGHDT and CDR2 is YNNKEL in the germline V gene (reference sequence). The CDR3 is 15 residues long. The V gene lost 4 bases and the J gene lost 3 bases, with 15 bases spanning the gap. CDR3 sequence (DNA): TGTGCCAGCAGCCTCCGGGGAGGGTCGGACACTGAAGCTTTCTTT. As protein: CASSLRGGSDTEAFF.

This clonotype was picked up a small number of times. The gene calls are TRBV27 and TRBJ2-7; D is ambiguous. V shed 6 bases and J shed 8 bases, with 17 bases lying between them. Germline-derived CDR1 and CDR2 are MNHEY and SMNVEV (reference sequence). The CDR3 has 13 residues. The CDR3 nucleotides read TGTGCCAGCAGCATTCAAAAAATCGGCCAGCAGTACTTC. This encodes CASSIQKIGQQYF.

V usage is TRBV6-2 or TRBV6-3 and J usage is TRBJ2-7; tentatively, D is TRBD1 or TRBD2 (5 bases each). CDR3 length: 14 amino acids. Trimming shortened V by 6 bases and J by 0 bases, and 12 bases separated the two germline ends. Germline assignment: CDR1 MNHEY and CDR2 SVGEGT. Here the CDR3 DNA reads TGTGCCAGCAGCCGGGACGGCCTCTCCTACGAGCAGTACTTC. Translation gives CASSRDGLSYEQYF.

About this clonotype: A much larger clone sits a single nucleotide away, making a read error possible. This chain joins TRBV10-3 and TRBJ2-3; 7 bases line up with TRBD2. Germline assignment: CDR1 ENHRY and CDR2 SYGVKD. This CDR3 spans 14 amino acids. CDR3 amino acids: CAIRESGTTYGQYF. The CDR3 DNA follows: TGTGCCATCAGGGAGTCCGGGACTACCTATGGGCAGTATTTT.

A word on this clonotype: Given a much more abundant clone one base away, this may be a read error. The chain joins TRBV20-1 to TRBJ1-2; D is possibly TRBD1 (6 bases). V gave up 6 bases and J gave up 7 bases, with 15 bases separating them. The CDR3 consists of 12 residues. CDR1 is DFQATT and CDR2 is SNEGSKA in the germline V gene (reference sequence). CDR3 nucleotides: TGCAGTGCGCCGCGGGGGGGGCCTGGCTACACCTTC. It codes for CSAPRGGPGYTF.

This clonotype was detected only a few times. The chain joins TRBV12-3 or TRBV12-4 to TRBJ1-2; the D gene is possibly TRBD1 (5 bases). The V end lost 6 bases, the J end lost 2 bases, and 13 bases lay between the germline ends. This CDR3 is built from 14 residues. The CDR3: CASRTGQANYGYTF. The CDR3 DNA follows: TGTGCCAGCAGGACGGGGCAGGCGAACTATGGCTACACCTTC.

The chain uses TRBV3-1 and TRBJ1-2; no reliable D call. CDR1 is LGHDT, CDR2 YNNKEL, per germline (reference sequence). Trimming removed 1 base at V and 7 bases at J, with 16 bases between. The CDR3 totals 15 residues. The CDR3 spells CASSQGWQTFAGYTF. In DNA, the CDR3 is TGTGCCAGCAGCCAAGGGTGGCAGACCTTCGCTGGCTACACCTTC.

The chain is built from TRBV4-1 and TRBJ2-1; D unresolved. The germline V and J ends were trimmed by 2 bases and 7 bases, with 12 bases remaining between them. CDR3 length: 14 residues. Per the germline V gene, CDR1 is MGHRA and CDR2 is YSYEKL. DNA of the CDR3: TGCGCCAGCAGCCAACCCCGGCGGTGGAATGAGCAGTTCTTC. It is translated as CASSQPRRWNEQFF.